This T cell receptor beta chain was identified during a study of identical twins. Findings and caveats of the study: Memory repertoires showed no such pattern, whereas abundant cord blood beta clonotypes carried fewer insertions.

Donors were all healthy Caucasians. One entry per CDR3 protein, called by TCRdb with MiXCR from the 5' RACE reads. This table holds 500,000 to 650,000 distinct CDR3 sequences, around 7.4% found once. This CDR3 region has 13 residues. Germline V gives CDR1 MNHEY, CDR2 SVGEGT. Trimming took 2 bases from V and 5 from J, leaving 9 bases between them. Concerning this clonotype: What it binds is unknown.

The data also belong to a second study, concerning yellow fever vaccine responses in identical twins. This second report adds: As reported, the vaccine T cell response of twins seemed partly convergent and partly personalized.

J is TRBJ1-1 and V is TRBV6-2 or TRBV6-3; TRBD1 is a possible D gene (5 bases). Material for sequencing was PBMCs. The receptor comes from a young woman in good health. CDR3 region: CASSYVWGTEAFF. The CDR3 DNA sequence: TGTGCCAGCAGTTACGTGTGGGGGACTGAAGCTTTCTTT.